Reported below is one T cell receptor beta chain. The data were obtained in a study of blood T cell repertoires in COVID-19. Study-wide context: The cDNA or gDNA used as material had been derived from T cells, B-cell-depleted T cells, or PBMCs.

The CDR3 runs 15 residues. The J segment lost 5 bases and the V segment lost 6 bases, leaving 9 bases of the junction unmatched. The germline gives CDR1 MNHEY, CDR2 SVGAGI. In the source study's methods: Nucleated cell number was recorded as an estimate derived from reference gene primer amplification. Clones were read by immunoSEQ multiplex PCR, and TCRdb kept only the in-frame ones, dropping some. Clone size and the V and J calls come from that table; the DNA yielded D and trimming. This table has some 200,000 clones, roughly 90% appearing once. Individuals aged roughly 18 to 100 years were recruited from 24 US areas.

The chain links TRBV6-5 to TRBJ1-1, with 10 bases identical to TRBD1. Sequencing was carried out using PBMCs or T cells enriched from blood (not recorded which). This receptor was obtained from a woman between 40 and 55 years old with acute COVID-19. CDR3 residues: CASSSWTGGGTEAFF. Written as DNA, the CDR3 is TGTGCCAGCAGCTCTTGGACAGGGGGGGGAACTGAAGCTTTCTTT.